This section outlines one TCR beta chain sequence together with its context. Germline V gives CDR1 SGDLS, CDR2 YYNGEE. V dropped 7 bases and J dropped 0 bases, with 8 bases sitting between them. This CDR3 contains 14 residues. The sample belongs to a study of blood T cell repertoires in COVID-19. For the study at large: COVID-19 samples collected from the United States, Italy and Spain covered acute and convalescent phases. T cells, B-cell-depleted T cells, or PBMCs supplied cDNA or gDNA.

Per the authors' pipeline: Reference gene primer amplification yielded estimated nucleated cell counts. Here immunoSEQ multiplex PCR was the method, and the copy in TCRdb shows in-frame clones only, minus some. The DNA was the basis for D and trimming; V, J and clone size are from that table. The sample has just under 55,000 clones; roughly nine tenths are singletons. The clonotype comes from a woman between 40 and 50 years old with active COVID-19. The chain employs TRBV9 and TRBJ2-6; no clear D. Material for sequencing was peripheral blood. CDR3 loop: CASSSRSGANVLTF. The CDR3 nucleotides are TGTGCCAGCTCGAGTCGCTCTGGGGCCAACGTCCTGACTTTC.